These T cell receptor beta chains were read from a single sample in a study of blood T cells in healthy people across ages. One entry per CDR3 protein, called by TCRdb with MiXCR from the 5' RACE reads. The sample has some 760,000 distinct CDR3 sequences, just under 25% seen once. These data were likewise used in another study, on T cells of mothers and their children.

The sample comprised blood. Every receptor here comes from a boy aged 10-17 years in good health. Both conserved end residues are part of each CDR3. The D gene is left open where the match is weak. Rows give clone size only sometimes, using once, few, many, or a class for an expanded clone.

clone_size d_call cdr3_length j_call v_call cdr3_aa cdr3_nt
few TRBD2 12 TRBJ2-5 TRBV29-1 CSGGVAGETQYF TGCAGCGGGGGAGTAGCGGGAGAGACCCAGTACTTC
NA NA 13 TRBJ2-7 TRBV4-2 CASSQDPVYEQYF TGTGCCAGCAGCCAAGATCCCGTCTACGAGCAGTACTTC
NA TRBD2 14 TRBJ2-7 TRBV29-1 CSFWTSGRIYEQYF TGCAGCTTCTGGACTAGCGGGAGAATATACGAGCAGTACTTC
NA NA 15 TRBJ2-7 TRBV11-2 CASSPGPRSSYEQYF TGTGCCAGCAGCCCGGGACCCCGGAGCTCCTACGAGCAGTACTTC
few NA 13 TRBJ1-1 TRBV9 CASSAGHKTEAFF TGTGCCAGCAGCGCAGGACACAAAACTGAAGCTTTCTTT
NA TRBD1 17 TRBJ2-7 TRBV3-1 CASSPYFSTGDSYEQYF TGTGCCAGCAGCCCATATTTCTCGACAGGGGACTCCTACGAGCAGTACTTC
NA NA 16 TRBJ2-7 TRBV4-2 CASSQVDGVGAYEQYF TGTGCCAGCAGCCAAGTTGACGGAGTGGGTGCCTACGAGCAGTACTTC
NA NA 11 TRBJ2-3 TRBV28 CASTATDTQYF TGTGCCAGCACGGCCACAGATACGCAGTATTTT
NA NA 14 TRBJ2-7 TRBV29-1 CSVEVGVDSYEQYF TGCAGCGTTGAGGTGGGAGTAGACTCCTACGAGCAGTACTTC
few TRBD2 18 TRBJ2-1 TRBV7-2 CASSPPSGLAGPYNEQFF TGTGCCAGCAGCCCCCCCTCCGGGCTAGCGGGGCCTTACAATGAGCAGTTCTTC
NA NA 14 TRBJ2-5 TRBV10-1 CASSEAGKEETQYF TGCGCCAGCAGTGAGGCAGGGAAGGAAGAGACCCAGTACTTC
few NA 18 TRBJ1-1 TRBV12-3/TRBV12-4 CASSLGDGFGLLNTEAFF TGTGCCAGCAGTTTAGGAGATGGGTTCGGCCTTTTGAACACTGAAGCTTTCTTT
many NA 13 TRBJ1-1 TRBV29-1 CSVAPMSGAEAFF TGCAGCGTTGCACCCATGTCCGGGGCCGAAGCTTTCTTT
NA TRBD2 16 TRBJ2-1 TRBV6-2/TRBV6-3 CASSDETSGGSNEQFF TGTGCCAGCAGCGACGAAACTAGCGGGGGGTCCAATGAGCAGTTCTTC
many NA 13 TRBJ1-4 TRBV29-1 CSVTGPSNEKLFF TGCAGCGTTACTGGACCTTCAAATGAAAAACTGTTTTTT
few NA 11 TRBJ2-3 TRBV24-1 CATSFRDTQYF TGTGCCACCAGTTTCCGCGATACGCAGTATTTT
few TRBD2 14 TRBJ2-7 TRBV27 CASSFSGLPYEQYF TGTGCCAGCAGTTTTAGCGGGCTTCCCTACGAGCAGTACTTC
few NA 13 TRBJ2-5 TRBV7-7 CASSLQEAGTQYF TGTGCTAGCAGCCTACAAGAAGCAGGAACCCAGTACTTC
NA TRBD2 17 TRBJ2-4 TRBV6-1 CASSPYLAGLAKNIQYF TGTGCCAGCAGTCCTTACCTAGCGGGGCTAGCCAAAAACATTCAGTACTTC
NA NA 18 TRBJ2-5 TRBV20-1 CSASPPAGASGVQETQYF TGCAGTGCTAGCCCCCCCGCGGGGGCTAGCGGAGTCCAAGAGACCCAGTACTTC
few TRBD1 17 TRBJ1-2 TRBV20-1 CSARFLPGQRSDYGYTF TGCAGTGCTAGATTTTTACCGGGACAGCGATCCGACTATGGCTACACCTTC
NA NA 13 TRBJ2-5 TRBV11-2 CASSLGQVGTQYF TGTGCCAGCAGCTTAGGCCAAGTTGGGACCCAGTACTTC
few NA 16 TRBJ2-7 TRBV6-5 CASSYSVGAGGYEQYF TGTGCCAGCAGTTACAGCGTAGGGGCAGGAGGATACGAGCAGTACTTC
NA TRBD1 15 TRBJ2-2 TRBV3-1 CASTGTGGNTGELFF TGTGCCAGCACCGGGACAGGAGGGAACACCGGGGAGCTGTTTTTT
NA TRBD1 13 TRBJ2-5 TRBV7-2 CASSRQGDETQYF TGTGCCAGCAGCCGACAGGGCGATGAGACCCAGTACTTC
NA NA 14 TRBJ2-1 TRBV27 CASSLERGNNEQFF TGTGCCAGCAGTTTAGAGAGGGGCAACAATGAGCAGTTCTTC
NA NA 15 TRBJ1-6 TRBV6-1 CASSDGLSYNSPLHF TGTGCCAGCAGTGACGGACTTTCCTATAATTCACCCCTCCACTTT
NA TRBD2 15 TRBJ2-3 TRBV7-9 CASSSAGDRTDTQYF TGTGCCAGCAGCTCAGCGGGGGATCGCACAGATACGCAGTATTTT
NA NA 13 TRBJ1-6 TRBV7-7 CASSLGPLSPLHF TGTGCTAGCAGCTTAGGACCCCTTTCACCCCTCCACTTT
NA TRBD1 14 TRBJ1-1 TRBV20-1 CSARDGTGRVGAFF TGCAGTGCTAGAGACGGGACAGGGAGGGTCGGGGCTTTCTTT
few NA 15 TRBJ2-7 TRBV5-1 CASNLTGTGIYEQYF TGCGCCAGCAACTTAACCGGGACTGGAATCTACGAGCAGTACTTC
NA NA 13 TRBJ2-7 TRBV18 CASSPGTEAEQYF TGTGCCAGCTCACCAGGGACGGAGGCCGAGCAGTACTTC
NA TRBD2 13 TRBJ2-7 TRBV20-1 CSVRLAASYEQYF TGCAGTGTGAGACTAGCGGCCTCCTACGAGCAGTACTTC
few NA 13 TRBJ2-5 TRBV24-1 CATSEWDGETQYF TGTGCCACCAGTGAGTGGGACGGAGAGACCCAGTACTTC
once NA 14 TRBJ1-2 TRBV9 CASSVGGGVGGYTF TGTGCCAGCAGCGTAGGCGGGGGAGTGGGTGGCTACACCTTC
NA TRBD2 17 TRBJ2-7 TRBV4-1 CASSPWGLAGVSYEQYF TGCGCCAGCAGCCCGTGGGGACTAGCGGGAGTGTCCTACGAGCAGTACTTC
few NA 15 TRBJ2-1 TRBV29-1 CSVGPRLSSPNEQFF TGCAGCGTAGGTCCGCGGCTGAGTTCCCCCAATGAGCAGTTCTTC
few NA 16 TRBJ1-1 TRBV28 CASSLTGYRPNTEAFF TGTGCCAGCAGTCTCACGGGGTACAGGCCTAACACTGAAGCTTTCTTT
NA NA 17 TRBJ2-7 TRBV20-1 CSARGFFRPAGDYEQYF TGCAGTGCTAGAGGTTTTTTTAGACCCGCCGGGGACTACGAGCAGTACTTC
NA NA 12 TRBJ2-4 TRBV3-1 CASSQLGGSSLF TGTGCCAGCAGCCAACTGGGGGGCAGCTCCCTCTTC
NA NA 16 TRBJ1-1 TRBV25-1 CASSRSGRNSNTEAFF TGTGCCAGCAGTAGAAGCGGACGGAATTCGAACACTGAAGCTTTCTTT
few TRBD1 12 TRBJ2-7 TRBV29-1 CSGGQGFWEQYF TGCAGCGGGGGACAGGGGTTTTGGGAGCAGTACTTC
few NA 14 TRBJ2-1 TRBV12-3/TRBV12-4 CASSSAYGGNEQFF TGTGCCAGCAGTTCGGCGTACGGGGGCAATGAGCAGTTCTTC
NA NA 14 TRBJ1-3 TRBV7-2 CASSLEISGNTIYF TGTGCCAGCAGCTTAGAAATCTCTGGAAACACCATATATTTT
few NA 13 TRBJ1-3 TRBV9 CASSETPGNTIYF TGTGCCAGCAGCGAGACCCCGGGAAACACCATATATTTT
few NA 11 TRBJ1-1 TRBV29-1 CSVVPKTEAFF TGCAGCGTTGTCCCAAAGACTGAAGCTTTCTTT
few NA 15 TRBJ1-2 TRBV4-1 CASSQGQTTNYGYTF TGCGCCAGCAGCCAAGGCCAGACTACTAACTATGGCTACACCTTC
NA TRBD2 14 TRBJ2-1 TRBV20-1 CSAYSGSSYNEQFF TGCAGTGCTTATAGCGGGAGCTCCTACAATGAGCAGTTCTTC
few TRBD1 13 TRBJ2-1 TRBV13 CASRSTGDNEQFF TGTGCCAGCAGATCAACAGGGGACAATGAGCAGTTCTTC
many TRBD1 12 TRBJ1-1 TRBV12-3/TRBV12-4 CASSLENRGAFF TGTGCCAGCAGTTTAGAGAACAGGGGAGCTTTCTTT
NA NA 14 TRBJ1-5 TRBV6-1 CASSPTAGNQPQHF TGTGCCAGCAGTCCAACAGCGGGCAATCAGCCCCAGCATTTT
NA TRBD2 22 TRBJ2-3 TRBV6-4 CASSDPVGGGSHFFASTDTQYF TGTGCCAGCAGTGACCCCGTCGGGGGGGGATCCCACTTTTTTGCTAGCACAGATACGCAGTATTTT
NA NA 14 TRBJ2-7 TRBV28 CASSYGTAFYEQYF TGTGCCAGCAGTTACGGGACGGCCTTTTACGAGCAGTACTTC